This T cell receptor (beta chain) stems from a study of blood T cell repertoires in COVID-19. For the study at large: The origin of the acute and convalescent COVID-19 samples was the United States, Italy and Spain. In each case, the material was cDNA or gDNA derived from T cells, B-cell-depleted T cells, or PBMCs.

Recruits, aged about 18 to 89 years, lived in some 25 US areas. Produced via immunoSEQ multiplex PCR; TCRdb's table is partial and in-frame only. The data hold 450,000 to 500,000 clones, with 75% to 90% observed a single time. V trimming: 4 bases; J trimming: 5 bases; junction bases outside the gene matches: 9. CDR3 length: 14 residues. Germline CDR1 reads GTSNPN; CDR2 reads SVGIG (reference sequence). Sequencing used PBMCs or T cells enriched from blood (not recorded which). The rearrangement links TRBV30 to TRBJ2-3; 7 nucleotides agree with TRBD1. This clonotype originated in a woman aged 18 to 35 who had recovered from COVID-19. The chain's CDR3 is CAWKGEGALDTQYF. The CDR3 nucleotides read TGTGCCTGGAAGGGTGAGGGGGCCCTAGATACGCAGTATTTT.